This T cell receptor (beta chain) was profiled in a study of brain T cells in children with intractable seizures. The study, taken as a whole, reports: Absence of clones before surgery may stem from lower sequencing depth.

About this clone itself: What it recognizes is unknown.

TCRdb's table, derived via immunoSEQ multiplex PCR, lists solely in-frame clones and lacks some. This sample has approximately 330,000 clones, with about 94% found just once. Time point here: blood from clinic visit 5 months post-surgery; TSC patient then seizure free. Only cases whose brain tissue showed the highest T cell transcript signatures were sequenced. This TCR was sampled from a boy under two years old with tuberous sclerosis and intractable seizures. The sequenced sample was peripheral blood, obtained more than 4 months after surgery.

The CDR3 sequence is CASSSEGHLTEAFF. CDR3 nucleotides: TGTGCCAGCAGCTCAGAGGGGCACCTCACTGAAGCTTTCTTT. The gene calls are TRBV11-3 and TRBJ1-1; D is possibly TRBD1 (5 bases). Between the trimmed V and J ends, which lost 4 bases and 4 bases, there was a span of 13 bases. The CDR3 has 14 amino acids. Germline CDR1 SGHNT, CDR2 YENEEA.